A selection of T cell receptor beta chains follows, all from one sample in a study of cytomegalovirus exposure and HLA in healthy donors. Clones were sequenced by immunoSEQ multiplex PCR, and TCRdb holds only the in-frame ones, with some missing. Of about 150,000 clones listed, about 9.1% are singletons. Sequences were obtained from PBMCs. The receptors shown here come from a woman in her thirties or forties in good health and CMV-seropositive. The CDR3 runs from the conserved cysteine through the conserved F or W. Fields, in order: D gene, V gene, J gene, clone size, CDR3 protein, CDR3 DNA. D genes are given only for firm matches. Only some rows state a clone size, as once, few, many or a class for expanded clones.

>TRBD2|TRBV19|TRBJ2-1|.
CASSIMVSRGNEQFF
TGTGCCAGTAGTATCATGGTCTCGCGGGGGAATGAGCAGTTCTTC
>TRBD2|TRBV4-1|TRBJ2-3|few
CASSQVLAGGTDTQYF
TGCGCCAGCAGCCAAGTGTTAGCGGGGGGCACAGATACGCAGTATTTT
>.|TRBV7-6|TRBJ2-2|few
CASSLTLQLSLNTGELFF
TGTGCCAGCAGCTTAACATTACAGCTTTCACTGAACACCGGGGAGCTGTTTTTT
>TRBD1|TRBV20-1|TRBJ1-4|few
CSRTGYEKLFF
TGCAGCCGGACAGGGTATGAAAAACTGTTTTTT
>.|TRBV15|TRBJ2-1|few
CATSRDLSSYNEQFF
TGTGCCACCAGCAGAGATCTCAGCTCCTACAATGAGCAGTTCTTC
>.|TRBV19|TRBJ2-1|few
CASSILVGVNEQFF
TGTGCCAGTAGTATTCTAGTCGGGGTAAATGAGCAGTTCTTC
>.|TRBV7-8|TRBJ1-1|few
CASSSLLANTEAFF
TGTGCCAGCAGCTCACTCTTAGCGAACACTGAAGCTTTCTTT
>.|TRBV19|TRBJ1-5|.
CASSNPRNQPQHF
TGTGCCAGTAGTAATCCACGGAATCAGCCCCAGCATTTT
>.|TRBV5-1|TRBJ2-7|few
CASSLGARGSGEQYF
TGCGCCAGCAGCTTGGGGGCCAGGGGATCTGGCGAGCAGTACTTC
>TRBD1|TRBV5-8|TRBJ2-7|.
CASNPRQGIYEQYF
TGTGCCAGCAATCCCCGACAGGGGATATACGAGCAGTACTTC
>.|TRBV29-1|TRBJ1-1|few
CSAEVTEAFF
TGCAGCGCCGAGGTTACTGAAGCTTTTTTT
>.|TRBV15|TRBJ2-3|.
CATSRDWGLRRTDTQYF
TGTGCCACCAGCAGAGACTGGGGCTTAAGGAGAACAGATACGCAGTATTTT
>.|TRBV9|TRBJ1-2|few
CASSVGGQAYGYTF
TGTGCCAGCAGCGTAGGGGGCCAGGCCTATGGCTACACCTTC
>.|TRBV29-1|TRBJ2-5|few
CSGRTGQETQYF
TGCAGCGGCCGGACTGGTCAAGAGACCCAGTACTTC
>.|TRBV2|TRBJ1-6|few
CASRRTAYNSPLHF
TGTGCCAGCAGGAGGACAGCCTATAATTCACCCCTCCACTTT
>.|TRBV4-1|TRBJ2-7|.
CASSPGPGEQYF
TGCGCCAGCAGCCCGGGCCCGGGGGAGCAGTACTTC
>TRBD1|TRBV2|TRBJ1-4|.
CASSANRGLTNEKLFF
TGTGCCAGCAGTGCTAACAGGGGGCTGACTAATGAAAAACTGTTTTTT
>.|TRBV7-2|TRBJ2-2|.
CASSSHRVPNTGELFF
TGTGCCAGCAGCTCCCACAGGGTGCCGAACACCGGGGAGCTGTTTTTT
>TRBD2|TRBV5-1|TRBJ2-5|few
CASSLVGLAEQETQYF
TGCGCCAGCAGCTTGGTTGGACTAGCGGAACAAGAGACCCAGTACTTC
>.|TRBV27|TRBJ2-4|few
CASSPDWENIQYF
TGTGCCAGCAGCCCAGACTGGGAAAACATTCAGTACTTC
>TRBD2|TRBV7-7|TRBJ2-1|.
CASSPGLARGNEQFF
TGTGCCAGCAGCCCTGGACTAGCTCGAGGGAATGAGCAGTTCTTC
>.|TRBV27|TRBJ2-7|few
CASSSQGVEQYF
TGTGCCAGCAGTTCACAGGGCGTCGAGCAGTACTTC
>.|TRBV15|TRBJ2-5|few
CATSRGAGLETQYF
TGTGCCACCAGCAGAGGTGCGGGATTGGAGACCCAGTACTTC
>.|TRBV7-2|TRBJ1-4|few
CASSRFGGVGEKLFF
TGTGCCAGCAGTCGTTTTGGGGGGGTAGGGGAAAAACTGTTTTTT
>.|TRBV7-8|TRBJ1-1|.
CASSLVGGVREAFF
TGTGCCAGCAGCTTAGTTGGGGGCGTACGGGAAGCTTTCTTT
>TRBD1|TRBV19|TRBJ2-2|.
CASRDYRGAGELFF
TGTGCCAGTAGGGATTACAGGGGCGCCGGGGAGCTGTTTTTT
>TRBD1|TRBV9|TRBJ1-2|.
CASSAANRGNYGYTF
TGTGCCAGCAGCGCCGCAAACAGGGGGAACTATGGCTACACCTTC
>.|TRBV7-5|TRBJ2-7|few
CVRNLVYEQYF
TGTGTCAGAAACTTAGTCTATGAGCAGTACTTC
>.|TRBV5-1|TRBJ1-1|.
CASSFQSGGTEAFF
TGCGCCAGCAGCTTCCAATCCGGGGGAACTGAAGCTTTCTTT
>.|TRBV11-2|TRBJ1-1|few
CASSFAGGKDTEAFF
TGTGCCAGCAGCTTTGCGGGGGGCAAAGACACTGAAGCTTTCTTT
>.|TRBV11-2|TRBJ1-4|.
CASSLTDTHPATNEKLFF
TGTGCCAGCAGCTTGACAGATACGCATCCGGCAACTAATGAAAAACTGTTTTTT
>.|TRBV6-5|TRBJ1-1|.
CASPGTKAFF
TGTGCCAGTCCGGGGACTAAAGCTTTCTTT
>TRBD1|TRBV5-8|TRBJ2-1|few
CASSFGQGFNEQFF
TGTGCCAGCAGCTTCGGACAGGGGTTCAATGAGCAGTTCTTC
>TRBD2|TRBV10-3|TRBJ2-7|.
CAISGPTSGISYEQYF
TGTGCCATCAGTGGGCCGACTAGCGGGATCTCCTACGAGCAGTACTTC
>.|TRBV7-2|TRBJ1-5|few
CASSFKPKQPQHF
TGTGCCAGCAGCTTTAAGCCTAAACAGCCCCAGCATTTT
>TRBD1|TRBV6-5|TRBJ1-2|few
CASSYSNRGRGYTF
TGTGCCAGCAGTTACTCGAACAGGGGGCGAGGCTACACCTTC
>TRBD1|TRBV23-1|TRBJ1-2|few
CASSPTDRVYGYTF
TGCGCCAGCAGTCCTACGGACAGGGTTTATGGCTACACCTTC
>.|TRBV29-1|TRBJ2-7|.
CSVVRGVDEQYF
TGCAGCGTCGTCAGGGGGGTCGACGAGCAGTACTTC
>.|TRBV6-1|TRBJ1-2|few
CASSEASYTF
TGTGCCAGCAGTGAAGCATCGTACACCTTC
>.|TRBV2|TRBJ1-1|.
CASSEAGGLNTEAFF
TGTGCCAGCAGTGAAGCGGGGGGACTAAACACTGAAGCTTTCTTT
>TRBD1|TRBV19|TRBJ1-6|few
CASSFGQGNSPLHF
TGTGCCAGTAGTTTCGGACAGGGAAATTCACCCCTCCACTTT
>.|TRBV7-9|TRBJ1-4|few
CASSSTGLNEKLFF
TGTGCCAGCAGTTCGACAGGCCTTAATGAAAAACTGTTTTTT